Below, 10 T cell receptor beta chains from the same sample are listed, as sequenced in a study of human T cells and chemical hapten exposure. Stated time point: patch test 2, 6 weeks after DPC sensitization. Treatment denoted: therapeutic diphenylcyclopropenone sensitization with weekly scalp DPC. TCRdb fed the RACE reads into MiXCR, producing one record per CDR3 protein. This table holds fewer than 85,000 distinct CDR3 sequences, about a tenth found once. Source: whole blood, taken in connection with sensitization to the hapten diphenylcyclopropenone (DPC). These receptors were collected from a woman under 40 with alopecia areata. Some clones in this sample may be carry-over from other donors' samples.

CDR3 sequence: CSARPSGLSNSPLHF. CDR3 in DNA: TGCAGTGCTAGACCATCGGGACTTTCCAATTCACCCCTCCACTTT. This sequence joins TRBV20-1 and TRBJ1-6; D is possibly TRBD1 (5 bases). Germline V gene data show CDR1 as DFQATT and CDR2 as SNEGSKA (reference sequence). The V end was cut by 2 bases, the J end by 7 bases, with 15 bases between. The CDR3 length is 15 residues.

There are a few counts of this clonotype. The V call is TRBV5-8, the J call TRBJ2-1, with TRBD2 matching over 7 bases. This CDR3 is 14 amino acids long. The V gene end was trimmed by 2 bases and the J gene end by 6 bases; junction bases not matched to a gene: 5. Germline-derived CDR1 and CDR2 are SGHTS and YDEGEE. The CDR3 nucleotides are TGTGCCAGCAGCTTTACGCGGGAGCGCAATGAGCAGTTCTTC. Encoded protein: CASSFTRERNEQFF.

Many counts were recorded for this clonotype. This chain uses TRBV29-1 with TRBJ1-2, with D possibly being TRBD1 (5 bases). The CDR3 is 13 residues long. CDR1 SQVTM and CDR2 ANQGSEA come from the germline V gene. Between the trimmed V and J ends, which lost 5 bases and 8 bases, there was a span of 18 bases. This CDR3 reads CSVQGGSGEGYTF. CDR3 DNA: TGCAGCGTTCAGGGAGGGTCCGGCGAAGGCTACACCTTC. Combining the CDR3 with reference TRBV29-1 and TRBJ1-2 gives the whole variable domain SAVISQKPSRDICQRGTSLTIQCQVDSQVTMMFWYRQQPGQSLTLIATANQGSEATYESGFVIDKFPISRPNLTFSTLTVSNMSPEDSSIYLCSVQGGSGEGYTFGSGTRLTVV.

This clonotype appeared a few times. The V call is TRBV18, the J call TRBJ1-2; unclear D gene. The V end lost 2 bases, the J end lost 4 bases, and 11 bases lay between the germline ends. CDR1 is KGHSH and CDR2 is LQKENI in the germline V gene. The CDR3 is 14 amino acids. For the CDR3, the DNA is TGTGCCAGCTCACCAGATCCCCCAGGCTATGGCTACACCTTC. Encoded protein: CASSPDPPGYGYTF.

In its sample, this clonotype was seen many times. The gene calls are TRBV3-1 and TRBJ2-3; the D is unclear. This CDR3 contains 16 residues. The V gene's germline CDR1 is LGHDT and CDR2 YNNKEL (reference sequence). The V and J ends lost 0 bases and 2 bases respectively, with 12 bases between them. CDR3 protein: CASSQDRAQYTDTQYF. The CDR3, as DNA: TGTGCCAGCAGCCAAGATCGAGCGCAATACACAGATACGCAGTATTTT.

This chain uses TRBV15 with TRBJ1-4, with D possibly matching TRBD1 (6 bases). Germline CDR1 reads LNHNV; CDR2 reads YYDKDF (reference sequence). The CDR3 runs 14 residues. The V and J ends lost 5 bases and 7 bases respectively, with 14 bases between them. CDR3 coding DNA: TGTGCCACCAGCCGCACAGGGTTGGGTGAAAAACTGTTTTTT. It specifies CATSRTGLGEKLFF. Based on the CDR3 plus reference TRBV15 and TRBJ1-4, the full variable domain is DAMVIQNPRYQVTQFGKPVTLSCSQTLNHNVMYWYQQKSSQAPKLLFHYYDKDFNNEADTPDNFQSRRPNTSFCFLDIRSPGLGDTAMYLCATSRTGLGEKLFFGSGTQLSVL.

This clonotype was found many times. V is TRBV6-6 and J is TRBJ1-1; possible D gene TRBD1, 6 bases. V was cut by 6 bases and J by 10 bases, with 15 bases left in between. Germline assignment: CDR1 MNHNY and CDR2 SVGAGI (reference sequence). The CDR3 runs 12 residues. Written as DNA, the CDR3 is TGTGCCAGCAGCCCCGTGGGAGGGGGAGCTTTCTTT. Its translation is CASSPVGGGAFF.

This clonotype was counted many times. The chain is built from TRBV19 and TRBJ2-7; TRBD1 aligns across 8 bases. The length of the CDR3 is 15 residues. The germline gives CDR1 LNHDA, CDR2 SQIVND (reference sequence). V was pared by 7 bases and J by 0 bases, with 8 bases of the junction left unmatched. As DNA, the CDR3 is TGTGCCAGTACCCCTACAGGGGGGCCCTCCTACGAGCAGTACTTC. It translates to CASTPTGGPSYEQYF.

This clonotype occurred many times. The chain links TRBV10-3 to TRBJ2-5; 11 nucleotides match TRBD2. Trimming removed 4 bases from V and 2 bases from J; junction bases left unmatched: 6. The V gene's germline CDR1 is ENHRY and CDR2 SYGVKD. The CDR3 is 16 amino acids. The DNA of the CDR3 is TGTGCCATCAGTGTCGCTAGCGGGGGGCCACAAGAGACCCAGTACTTC. Its protein product is CAISVASGGPQETQYF.

This clonotype showed up many times. The V call is TRBV20-1, the J call TRBJ1-6; 8 bases fit TRBD1. Germline loops: CDR1 DFQATT, CDR2 SNEGSKA (reference sequence). J lost 7 bases, V lost 6 bases, and 2 bases had no gene match. This CDR3 has 12 residues. The CDR3 DNA reads TGCAGTGCCCGGACAGGGAATTCACCCCTCCACTTT. Its protein product is CSARTGNSPLHF.